This TCR beta chain is from a study of T-cell memory formation after mild COVID-19. Overall study: Largely, TCR clusters stayed within a single donor. Study results and limitations: Some clones that responded turned up in pre-infection memory, which suggests that cross-reactive memory joined in. For contracting clones, CD4+ ones sat mainly in CM and EM, CD8+ in EMRA.

Using its own MiXCR run on the 5' RACE reads, TCRdb lists one record per CDR3 protein. The sample holds about 320,000 distinct CDR3 sequences; 13% to 15% are singletons and the top ten take 20% to 25%. The CDR3 sequence is 13 residues long. J gave up 2 bases and V 7 bases, and 5 bases lay outside the gene matches. As to this clonotype: Antigen: not known.

The sample consisted of PBMCs or a T cell subset sorted from them (not recorded which). The chain links TRBV12-3 or TRBV12-4 to TRBJ2-7; the match to TRBD2 covers 7 bases. This receptor was identified in a man between 18 and 29 years old who had mild COVID-19 (a few samples of this study predate the infection). Cell type and time point are not known. The CDR3 loop is CASTRGLAYEQYF. CDR3 in DNA: TGTGCCAGCACCAGAGGACTAGCCTACGAGCAGTACTTC.